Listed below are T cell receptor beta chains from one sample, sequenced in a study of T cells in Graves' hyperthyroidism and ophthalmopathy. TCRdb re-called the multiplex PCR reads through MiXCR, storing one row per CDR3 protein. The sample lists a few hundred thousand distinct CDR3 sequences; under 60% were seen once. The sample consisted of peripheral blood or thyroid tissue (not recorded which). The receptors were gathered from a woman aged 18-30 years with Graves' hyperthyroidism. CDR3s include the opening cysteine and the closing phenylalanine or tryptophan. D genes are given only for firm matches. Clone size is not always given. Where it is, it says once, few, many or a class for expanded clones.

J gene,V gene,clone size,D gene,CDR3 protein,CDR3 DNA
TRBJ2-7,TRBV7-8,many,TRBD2,CASSLRRTSVGTGQYF,TGTGCCAGCAGCTTGAGGCGGACTAGCGTGGGTACGGGGCAGTACTTC
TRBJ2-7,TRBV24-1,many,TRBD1,CATSDGTGVPYEQYF,TGTGCCACCAGTGATGGGACAGGGGTTCCCTACGAGCAGTACTTC
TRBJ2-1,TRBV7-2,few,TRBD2,CASRSGRGGGEQFF,TGTGCCAGCAGGTCCGGGAGGGGCGGCGGTGAGCAGTTCTTC
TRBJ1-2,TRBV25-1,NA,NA,CARGPGSYGYTF,TGTGCTAGAGGTCCAGGGTCTTATGGCTACACCTTC
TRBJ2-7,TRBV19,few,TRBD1,CASGTGVYEQYF,TGTGCCAGTGGGACAGGGGTCTACGAGCAGTACTTC
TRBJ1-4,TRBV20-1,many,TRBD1,CSASPRGVNEKLFF,TGCAGTGCTAGTCCCAGGGGGGTTAATGAAAAACTGTTTTTT
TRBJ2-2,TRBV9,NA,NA,CASSPPFHTGELFF,TGTGCCAGCAGCCCCCCATTCCACACCGGGGAGCTGTTTTTT
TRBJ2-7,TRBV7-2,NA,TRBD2,CASSLAGEAYNEQYF,TGTGCCAGCAGTTTAGCGGGAGAAGCGTACAATGAGCAGTACTTC
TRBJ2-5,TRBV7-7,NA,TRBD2,CASSVDAGGETQYF,TGTGCTAGCAGCGTTGACGCGGGAGGAGAGACCCAGTACTTC
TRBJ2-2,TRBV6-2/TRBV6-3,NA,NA,CASRGGDTGELFF,TGTGCCAGCAGAGGAGGGGACACCGGGGAGCTGTTTTTT
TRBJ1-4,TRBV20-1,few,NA,CSAREGPTNEKLFF,TGCAGTGCTAGAGAAGGGCCGACGAATGAAAAACTGTTTTTT
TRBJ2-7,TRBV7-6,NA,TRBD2,CASSPSALGLAGEPNEQYF,TGTGCCAGCAGCCCTAGTGCCCTGGGACTAGCGGGAGAGCCCAACGAGCAGTACTTC
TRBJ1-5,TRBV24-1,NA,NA,CATSLENQPQHF,TGTGCCACCAGTCTAGAAAATCAGCCCCAGCATTTT
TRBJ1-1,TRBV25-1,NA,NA,CASSQGDVRNTEAFF,TGTGCCAGCTCACAAGGGGACGTGAGGAACACTGAAGCTTTCTTT
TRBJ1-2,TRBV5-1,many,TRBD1,CASSFDRGLGYGYTF,TGCGCCAGCAGCTTCGACAGGGGGCTCGGCTATGGCTACACCTTC
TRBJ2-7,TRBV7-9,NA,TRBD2,CASSPGLAGVQEQYF,TGTGCCAGCAGTCCGGGACTAGCGGGAGTTCAGGAGCAGTACTTC
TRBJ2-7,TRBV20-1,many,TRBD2,CSAPGLGGAYEQYF,TGCAGTGCTCCGGGACTAGGGGGAGCCTACGAGCAGTACTTC
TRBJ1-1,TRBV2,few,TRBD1,CASSAQGGTEAFF,TGTGCCAGCAGTGCGCAGGGGGGAACTGAAGCTTTCTTT
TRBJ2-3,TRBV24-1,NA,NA,CATRGSTDTQYF,TGTGCCACCCGTGGGAGTACAGATACGCAGTATTTT
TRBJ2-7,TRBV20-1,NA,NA,CSALPVPDGSGEQYF,TGCAGTGCCTTACCTGTTCCAGACGGGAGCGGCGAGCAGTACTTC
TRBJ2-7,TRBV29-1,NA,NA,CSQEGRADSYEQYF,TGCAGCCAAGAGGGCAGGGCTGACTCCTACGAGCAGTACTTC
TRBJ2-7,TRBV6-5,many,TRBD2,CASSYSTSGRSNTYEQYF,TGTGCCAGCAGTTACTCGACTAGCGGGAGGTCCAACACCTACGAGCAGTACTTC
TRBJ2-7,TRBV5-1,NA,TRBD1,CASSLGTGRDDGYEQYF,TGCGCCAGCAGCTTGGGGACAGGACGGGATGATGGCTACGAGCAGTACTTC
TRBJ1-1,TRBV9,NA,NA,CASSVAGVGKNTEAFF,TGTGCCAGCAGCGTAGCAGGGGTCGGGAAGAACACTGAAGCTTTCTTT
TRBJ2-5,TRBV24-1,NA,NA,CATSVRGFNQPQYF,TGTGCCACCAGTGTCAGAGGCTTCAATCAGCCCCAGTACTTC
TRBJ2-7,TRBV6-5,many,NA,CASSAPSSGRYEQYF,TGTGCCAGCAGTGCGCCGAGTTCAGGGAGGTACGAGCAGTACTTC
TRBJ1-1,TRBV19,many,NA,CASTPDWNTEAFF,TGTGCCAGTACTCCGGACTGGAACACTGAAGCTTTCTTT
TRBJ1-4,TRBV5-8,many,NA,CASSLEPATNEKLFF,TGTGCCAGCAGCTTGGAACCTGCAACTAATGAAAAACTGTTTTTT
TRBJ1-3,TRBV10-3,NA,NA,CATGRANGNTIYF,TGTGCCACCGGGAGGGCAAATGGAAACACCATATATTTT
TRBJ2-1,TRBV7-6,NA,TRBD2,CAGPGGRGTSEQFF,TGTGCAGGACCGGGGGGGAGGGGGACCTCGGAGCAGTTCTTC
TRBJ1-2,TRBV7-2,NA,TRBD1,CASSYGTGGVGYTF,TGTGCCAGCAGCTACGGGACAGGGGGCGTCGGCTACACCTTC
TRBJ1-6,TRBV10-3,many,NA,CAISSQTDSPLHF,TGTGCCATCAGCTCACAGACAGATTCACCCCTCCACTTT
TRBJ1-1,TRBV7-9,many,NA,CASSFGGGVGTEAFF,TGTGCCAGCAGCTTTGGGGGGGGGGTGGGCACTGAAGCTTTCTTT
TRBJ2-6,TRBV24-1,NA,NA,CATSDAPGSGANVLTF,TGTGCCACCAGTGATGCGCCAGGGAGCGGGGCCAACGTCCTGACTTTC
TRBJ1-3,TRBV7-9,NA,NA,CASSLGIASEGTGNTIYF,TGTGCCAGCAGCTTAGGAATAGCAAGTGAGGGTACAGGAAACACCATATATTTT
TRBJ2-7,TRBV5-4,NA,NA,CASSLKGASTEQYF,TGTGCCAGCAGCTTGAAGGGAGCCTCGACCGAGCAGTACTTC
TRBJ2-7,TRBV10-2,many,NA,CASGIGGNYEQYF,TGCGCCAGCGGGATAGGAGGAAACTACGAGCAGTACTTC
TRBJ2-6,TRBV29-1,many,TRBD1,CSVGDRGLGANVLTF,TGCAGCGTCGGTGACAGGGGGCTTGGGGCCAACGTCCTGACTTTC
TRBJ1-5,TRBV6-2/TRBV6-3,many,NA,CASSYSILGNQPQHF,TGTGCCAGCAGTTACTCGATCCTAGGCAATCAGCCCCAGCATTTT
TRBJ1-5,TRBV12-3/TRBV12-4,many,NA,CASSFGSGAQPQHF,TGTGCCAGCAGTTTTGGTTCTGGGGCGCAGCCCCAGCATTTT
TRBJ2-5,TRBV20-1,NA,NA,CSANPGACHQETQYF,TGCAGTGCTAATCCAGGGGCGTGCCACCAAGAGACCCAGTACTTC
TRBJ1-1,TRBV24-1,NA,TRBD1,CATSSGRGRDTEASF,TGTGCCACCAGTAGCGGAAGGGGGCGCGACACTGAAGCTTCCTTT
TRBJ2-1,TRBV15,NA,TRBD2,CATRTLAGGYNEQFF,TGTGCCACCAGGACACTAGCGGGAGGTTACAATGAGCAGTTCTTC
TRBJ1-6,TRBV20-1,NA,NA,CSAAGARTYNSPLHF,TGCAGTGCCGCCGGGGCGCGGACCTATAATTCACCCCTCCACTTT
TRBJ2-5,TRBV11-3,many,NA,CASSLAAGVGETQYF,TGTGCCAGCAGCTTAGCCGCAGGGGTCGGAGAGACCCAGTACTTC
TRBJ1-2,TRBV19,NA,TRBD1,CASEAGQGNGYTF,TGTGCCAGTGAGGCGGGACAGGGCAATGGCTACACCTTC
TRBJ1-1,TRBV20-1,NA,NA,CSAARSGDRAFF,TGCAGTGCGGCCCGTAGCGGGGATAGAGCTTTCTTT
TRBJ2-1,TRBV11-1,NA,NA,CASRTGADNEQFF,TGTGCCAGCAGGACCGGGGCTGACAATGAGCAGTTCTTC
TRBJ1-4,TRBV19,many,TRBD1,CASSPGGMTNEKLFF,TGTGCCAGTAGCCCAGGGGGCATGACTAATGAAAAACTGTTTTTT
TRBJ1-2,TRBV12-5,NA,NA,CASGLDKNYGYTF,TGCGCTAGTGGTTTGGACAAAAACTATGGCTACACCTTC
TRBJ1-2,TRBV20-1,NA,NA,CSGDGYTF,TGCAGTGGTGATGGCTACACCTTC
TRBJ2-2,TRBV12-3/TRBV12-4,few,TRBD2,CASSPWEAGETGELFF,TGTGCCAGCAGTCCTTGGGAAGCGGGAGAAACCGGGGAGCTGTTTTTT
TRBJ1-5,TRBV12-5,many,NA,CASGLSWVSPSQPQHF,TGTGCTAGTGGTTTATCGTGGGTGAGCCCTAGTCAGCCCCAGCATTTT
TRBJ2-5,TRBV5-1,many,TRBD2,CASTIGASGSETQYF,TGCGCCAGCACCATTGGGGCTAGCGGGAGTGAGACCCAGTACTTC
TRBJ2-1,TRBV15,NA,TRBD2,CATSREMAGAPYNEQFF,TGTGCCACCAGCAGGGAAATGGCGGGAGCACCGTACAATGAGCAGTTCTTC
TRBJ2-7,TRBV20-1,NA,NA,CSTSTTARSYEQYF,TGCAGCACCTCGACAACGGCGCGGAGCTACGAGCAGTACTTC
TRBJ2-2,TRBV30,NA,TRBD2,CAWSRLAGGPAGELFF,TGTGCCTGGAGCAGGTTAGCGGGAGGGCCGGCCGGGGAGCTGTTTTTT
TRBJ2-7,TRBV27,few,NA,CASSLSRGYYEQYF,TGTGCCAGCAGTTTATCTAGGGGCTACTACGAGCAGTACTTC
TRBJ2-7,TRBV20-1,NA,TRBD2,CSAGRGLASYEQYF,TGCAGTGCTGGAAGGGGACTAGCGTCCTACGAGCAGTACTTC
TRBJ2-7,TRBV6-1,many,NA,CASSERTWWDEQYF,TGTGCCAGCAGTGAAAGGACATGGTGGGACGAGCAGTACTTC